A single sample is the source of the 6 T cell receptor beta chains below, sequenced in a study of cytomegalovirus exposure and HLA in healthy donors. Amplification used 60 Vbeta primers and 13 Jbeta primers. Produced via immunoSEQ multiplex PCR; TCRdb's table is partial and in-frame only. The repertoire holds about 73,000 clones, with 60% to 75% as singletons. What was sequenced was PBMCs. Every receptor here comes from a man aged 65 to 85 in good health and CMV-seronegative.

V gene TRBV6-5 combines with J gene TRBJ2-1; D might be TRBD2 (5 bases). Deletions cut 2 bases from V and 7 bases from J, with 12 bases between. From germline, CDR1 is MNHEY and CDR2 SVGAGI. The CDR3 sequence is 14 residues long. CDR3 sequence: CASSYGPGLNEQFF. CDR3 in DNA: TGTGCCAGCAGTTACGGTCCGGGGTTGAATGAGCAGTTCTTC.

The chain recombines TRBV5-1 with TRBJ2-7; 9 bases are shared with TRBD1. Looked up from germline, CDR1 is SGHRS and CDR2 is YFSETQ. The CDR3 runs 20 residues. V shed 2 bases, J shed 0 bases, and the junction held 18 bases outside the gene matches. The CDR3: CASSLRPSGTGGAGSYEQYF. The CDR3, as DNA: TGCGCCAGCAGCTTACGCCCCAGTGGCACAGGGGGCGCGGGCTCCTACGAGCAGTACTTC.

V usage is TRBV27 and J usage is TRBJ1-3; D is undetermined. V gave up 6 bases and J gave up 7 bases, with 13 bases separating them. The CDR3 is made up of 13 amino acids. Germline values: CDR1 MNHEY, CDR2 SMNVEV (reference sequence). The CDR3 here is CASSPRPRNTIYF. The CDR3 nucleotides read TGTGCCAGCAGCCCCAGGCCAAGGAACACCATATATTTT.

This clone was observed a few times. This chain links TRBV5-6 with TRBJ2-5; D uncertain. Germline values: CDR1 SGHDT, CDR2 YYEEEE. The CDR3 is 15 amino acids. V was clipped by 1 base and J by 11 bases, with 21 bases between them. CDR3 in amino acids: CASSLRGPLLSEQYF. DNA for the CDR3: TGTGCCAGCAGCTTGAGAGGCCCTCTTTTGTCGGAGCAGTACTTC.

The CDR3: CASSLKEEETQYF. The CDR3, as DNA: TGCGCCAGCAGCCTTAAGGAGGAGGAGACCCAGTACTTC. The chain carries TRBV4-1 and TRBJ2-5, with a possible D match to TRBD2 (5 bases). V dropped 4 bases and J dropped 5 bases, with 11 bases sitting between them. The CDR3 loop spans 13 amino acids. CDR1 and CDR2 (germline): MGHRA, YSYEKL.

This CDR3 is CAISETGGGGEEQYF. The CDR3 DNA sequence: TGTGCCATCAGTGAGACGGGCGGAGGGGGCGAGGAGCAGTACTTC. The V call is TRBV10-3, the J call TRBJ2-7; tentatively, D is TRBD1 (7 bases). CDR1 is ENHRY and CDR2 is SYGVKD in the germline V gene. Trimming pared 2 bases from V and 7 bases from J, leaving 18 bases between. This CDR3 region has 15 residues.